The 14 T cell receptor beta chains below come from one sample, sequenced in a study of OX40 agonist ivuxolimab in advanced cancers. The data were produced by immunoSEQ multiplex PCR, yet TCRdb's version contains in-frame clones alone and is incomplete. The repertoire holds 85,000 to 90,000 clones, with 75% to 90% as singletons. Material: CD4+ or CD8+ T cells sorted from blood, obtained in a trial of the OX40 agonist ivuxolimab. The receptors derive from an adult with an advanced solid tumor such as melanoma, head and neck, liver or kidney cancer.

V gene TRBV5-1 combines with J gene TRBJ1-2, with a possible D match to TRBD1 (5 bases). The CDR3 is made up of 13 amino acids. The V and J ends lost 7 bases and 8 bases respectively, with 18 bases between them. CDR1 is SGHRS, CDR2 YFSETQ, per germline. The CDR3 loop reads CASSPGGVRGYTF. For the CDR3, the DNA is TGCGCCAGCTCGCCGGGGGGGGTTCGCGGCTACACCTTC.

This chain links TRBV18 with TRBJ1-2, with 12 bases identical to TRBD1. There are 15 residues in the CDR3. Germline values: CDR1 KGHSH, CDR2 LQKENI. J was trimmed by 11 bases and V by 3 bases; bases with no gene match: 10. Written as DNA, the CDR3 is TGTGCCAGCTCACCGGACCGGGACAGGGGGCGAGAATACACCTTC. Its protein is CASSPDRDRGREYTF.

The rearrangement uses TRBV5-1 and TRBJ2-7; D possibly uses TRBD1 or TRBD2 (5 bases each). The CDR3 length is 16 residues. V dropped 4 bases and J dropped 1 base, with 18 bases sitting between them. Germline CDR1 and CDR2: SGHRS and YFSETQ. CDR3 sequence: CASSPGTDGASYEQYV. The CDR3 coding sequence is TGCGCCAGCAGCCCGGGGACCGATGGAGCGTCCTACGAGCAGTACGTC.

J is TRBJ1-1 and V is TRBV6-5; a weak D match, TRBD1 (5 bases). Trimming shortened V by 6 bases and J by 4 bases, and 18 bases separated the two germline ends. Per the germline V gene, CDR1 is MNHEY and CDR2 is SVGAGI. This CDR3 region has 15 residues. This CDR3 reads CASSWKRGVTTEAFF. In nucleotides, the CDR3 is TGTGCCAGCAGCTGGAAGCGGGGGGTTACCACTGAAGCTTTCTTT.

For this clone: An end of the junction differs from the germline gene, which may be a read error. This specimen includes other DNA sequences encoding the same CDR3. This sequence joins TRBV5-1 and TRBJ1-1, with no clear D. The CDR3 contains 14 residues. Germline-derived CDR1 and CDR2 are SGHRS and YFSETQ. The CDR3 spells CASSPIGRNTEAFF. The CDR3 DNA sequence: TGCGCCAGCAGCCCCATCGGTCGGAACACTGAGGCTTTCTTT.

The chain couples TRBV28 to TRBJ2-1; TRBD1 matches at 10 bases. Germline V gives CDR1 MDHEN, CDR2 SYDVKM. The CDR3 has 16 residues. V lost 6 bases and J lost 7; bases outside the gene matches: 12. The CDR3 loop is CASSLEGDRGRNEQFF. The CDR3 DNA reads as TGTGCCAGCAGCCTCGAGGGGGACAGGGGTAGAAATGAGCAGTTCTTC.

The chain has TRBV4-1 and TRBJ2-1; no firm D call. Germline CDR1 and CDR2: MGHRA and YSYEKL. V lost 4 bases and J 7 bases, leaving 11 bases between the germline ends. The CDR3 sequence is 13 residues long. CDR3 in DNA: TGCGCCAGCAGCCCCAACCCGACAAATGAGCAGTTCTTC. Its translation is CASSPNPTNEQFF.

The chain couples TRBV10-3 to TRBJ2-6; D is possibly TRBD2 (6 bases). This CDR3 is built from 18 residues. V gave up 4 bases and J gave up 0 bases, with 16 bases separating them. Germline lookup yields CDR1 ENHRY and CDR2 SYGVKD. CDR3 protein: CAISGPAGSFSGANVLTF. In DNA form, the CDR3 reads TGTGCCATCAGTGGCCCTGCGGGGTCCTTCTCTGGGGCCAACGTCCTGACTTTC.

The rearrangement links TRBV19 to TRBJ2-2; TRBD2 matches 8 bases. Germline CDR1 is LNHDA and CDR2 is SQIVND (reference sequence). This CDR3 contains 15 residues. The junction had 8 bases not matched to a gene; V was cut back by 4 bases and J by 7 bases. The DNA of the CDR3 is TGTGCCAGTAGTAGCGAGCGGGAGCTCAGCGGGGAGCTGTTTTTT. The encoded protein is CASSSERELSGELFF.

The chain links TRBV28 to TRBJ1-5; no definite D call. Per germline, CDR1 MDHEN and CDR2 SYDVKM. This CDR3 spans 16 amino acids. V was cut by 6 bases and J by 0 bases, with 15 bases left in between. As DNA, the CDR3 is TGTGCCAGCAGCTCCGGACCGCAATATAGCAATCAGCCCCAGCATTTT. As protein: CASSSGPQYSNQPQHF.

The chain links TRBV9 to TRBJ2-3; D is undetermined. The V end lost 0 bases, the J end lost 2 bases, and 7 bases lay between the germline ends. Germline V gene data show CDR1 as SGDLS and CDR2 as YYNGEE. This CDR3 is built from 14 residues. The CDR3 spells CASSVALHTDTQYF. As DNA, the CDR3 is TGTGCCAGCAGCGTAGCTTTGCACACAGATACGCAGTATTTT.

This clone occurred once. The chain is built from TRBV28 and TRBJ2-2; possibly TRBD2 for D (7 bases). The germline gives CDR1 MDHEN, CDR2 SYDVKM. This CDR3 comprises 15 residues. V was trimmed by 7 bases and J by 4 bases, leaving 16 bases between them. CDR3 nucleotides: TGTGCCAGCATCCTGGGGGGGCAAGTCACCGGGGAGCTGTTTTTT. This codes for CASILGGQVTGELFF.

CDR3 nucleotide sequence: TGTGCCAGCAGTCTAGTCTTGGGCCCCTCCTACAATGAGCAGTTCTTC. Its protein product is CASSLVLGPSYNEQFF. The rearrangement joins TRBV27 to TRBJ2-1; the D is unclear. The CDR3 loop spans 16 amino acids. Germline values: CDR1 MNHEY, CDR2 SMNVEV (reference sequence). V was clipped by 5 bases and J by 0 bases, with 14 bases between them.

The chain links TRBV18 to TRBJ2-1; D unresolved. The germline CDR1 and CDR2 sequences are KGHSH and LQKENI. This CDR3 has 16 amino acids. V dropped 3 bases and J dropped 1 base, with 13 bases sitting between them. The CDR3 bases are TGTGCCAGCTCACCGGGATCCTTCCAGTCCTACAATGAGCAGTTCTTC. Its protein is CASSPGSFQSYNEQFF.